This TCR beta chain came from a study of control samples from healthy donors and cancer patients. J was trimmed by 7 bases and V by 1 base; bases with no gene match: 0. The CDR3 runs 15 residues. CDR1 KGHSH and CDR2 LQKENI come from the germline V gene. The method was immunoSEQ multiplex PCR; TCRdb's version includes in-frame clones alone and lacks a portion of them. Here the sample spans some 250,000 clones, roughly 80% being singletons. The source material was PBMCs. The sequence came from a woman aged 55-75 years with lung cancer. The genes are TRBV18 and TRBJ1-6; 11 bases align to TRBD1. Here the CDR3 reads CASSPRTGGNSPLHF. The DNA of the CDR3 is TGTGCCAGCTCACCACGGACAGGGGGCAATTCACCCCTCCACTTT.